The TCR beta chain described here comes from a study of graft-versus-host responses after intestinal transplantation (dated by TCRdb to the early 2020s). Broadly, across the study: Multivisceral, liver-intestinal, or isolated intestinal transplants were received by the recipients. Rather than going through the commercial service, samples from a few later patients were sequenced in-house on an Illumina MiSeq and processed with MiXCR. A peak of at least 4% donor T cells among recipient peripheral blood mononuclear cells was the definition used for donor T cell macrochimerism. Bulk TCR-beta CDR3 sequencing was used to track graft-versus-host and host-versus-graft alloreactive T cell clones in the graft, circulation and bone marrow after intestinal transplantation. Alloreactive clones were identified by sequencing pre-transplant mixed lymphocyte reaction products and comparing them with unstimulated pre-transplant donor and recipient T cells. A cohort of about 25 intestinal transplant recipients, including one retransplant, was enrolled, and a few patients lacking pretransplant specimens were excluded. Every recipient was given anti-thymocyte globulin induction, followed by roughly 3 years of maintenance tacrolimus and steroids.

Counted from cysteine to phenylalanine, this CDR3 has 22 amino acids. Only the CDR3 DNA stays, 66 bases, in frame from base 1. The germline V gene encodes CDR1 SGHTA and CDR2 FQGTGA. V ends up 2 bases short and J 4 bases short, with an unmatched junction base count of 23. In light of the paper, this sample's time point label describes: cells obtained before transplantation from donor or recipient. CD3+CD4+ and CD3+CD8+ populations were FACS-sorted from unstimulated pre-transplant donor and recipient cells taken from spleen or lymph nodes. On this clone itself: Its antigen specificity is not known. No qualities accompany the bases; no much larger clone lies one base away.

Broad study findings and their caveats: GvH clones turned up in recipient bone marrow, with some appearing earlier in ileal mucosa or blood, a pattern consistent with an intestinal mucosal origin. Early after transplant, peak levels of circulating GvH clones were associated with declines in HvG clones. The conclusions were limited by the relatively low number and heterogeneity of the intestinal transplant patients. Patients with donor T cell macrochimerism had high GvH to HvG T cell clonal ratios in their allografts.

Library construction relied on the immunoSEQ multiplex PCR assay. For most patients, genomic DNA was isolated using the Qiagen DNeasy Blood and Tissue Kit and was shipped frozen to Adaptive Biotechnologies for TCR sequencing. For most patients, high-throughput TCR-beta CDR3 sequencing of genomic DNA was performed by Adaptive Biotechnologies. The authors' pipeline ran thus. TCR sequencing data were retrieved from Adaptive's ImmunoSEQ software for around 20 patients, whereas three other patients were processed with MiXCR and VDJtools. To correct CD4 versus CD8 sorting errors, any sequence found in both subsets at a frequency ratio below 5:1 was removed. CDR3 nucleotide sequences shared between donor and recipient were removed because the origin of such sequences could not be assigned. To count as alloreactive, a clone needed at least 2-fold expansion over unstimulated cells and a minimum CFSE-low frequency of 0.002% (template counts) or 0.001% (read counts). Mappable clones were those detected in sequenced pre-transplant spleen, lymph node, or MLR CFSE-low populations of the donor or recipient. The cumulative frequency of alloreactive clones was calculated as a percentage of all sequences, weighted by copy number. TCRdb retrieved this table from immuneACCESS and kept in-frame rearrangements only. Not all clones are present; in checked studies, unresolved V genes account for under half, and no reason is known for the remainder. Clonal size and the V and J genes are those of that table, whereas D and trimming came from the DNA. The sample table shows approximately 130,000 clones, and around nine tenths are seen once. The ten biggest clones cover around 0.15% of the sample.

This sequence originates from a human donor who received an intestinal transplant. The sequenced sample was unstimulated CD4+ T cells sorted from spleen or lymph node cells, obtained before intestinal transplant. The chain employs TRBV7-3 and TRBJ2-3, with 11 bases aligning to TRBD2. Here is the DNA: TGTGCCAGCAGCTTAGTGGGACTAGCGGACCGGCGCACCTCTAAGACGGCAGATACGCAGTATTTT. Its amino acids are CASSLVGLADRRTSKTADTQYF.